Detailed here is one TCR beta chain. Profiled with immunoSEQ multiplex PCR; TCRdb holds only in-frame clones, not every one. The table lists some 80,000 clones, roughly 90% of them singletons, with approximately 0.88% in the top ten. This specimen belongs to a study of T cell changes during pregnancy in multiple sclerosis. Germline CDR1 is SGHRS and CDR2 is YFSETQ. This CDR3 contains 13 residues. V was pared by 3 bases and J by 3 bases, with 7 bases between. The receptor was isolated from a female donor in good health, enrolled as a control in a pregnancy study. The chain uses TRBV5-1 and TRBJ2-1, with D unresolved. The source was peripheral blood, collected in the first trimester of pregnancy. The CDR3 sequence is CASSSAGYNEQFF. In nucleotides, the CDR3 is TGCGCCAGCAGCTCCGCCGGCTACAATGAGCAGTTCTTC.